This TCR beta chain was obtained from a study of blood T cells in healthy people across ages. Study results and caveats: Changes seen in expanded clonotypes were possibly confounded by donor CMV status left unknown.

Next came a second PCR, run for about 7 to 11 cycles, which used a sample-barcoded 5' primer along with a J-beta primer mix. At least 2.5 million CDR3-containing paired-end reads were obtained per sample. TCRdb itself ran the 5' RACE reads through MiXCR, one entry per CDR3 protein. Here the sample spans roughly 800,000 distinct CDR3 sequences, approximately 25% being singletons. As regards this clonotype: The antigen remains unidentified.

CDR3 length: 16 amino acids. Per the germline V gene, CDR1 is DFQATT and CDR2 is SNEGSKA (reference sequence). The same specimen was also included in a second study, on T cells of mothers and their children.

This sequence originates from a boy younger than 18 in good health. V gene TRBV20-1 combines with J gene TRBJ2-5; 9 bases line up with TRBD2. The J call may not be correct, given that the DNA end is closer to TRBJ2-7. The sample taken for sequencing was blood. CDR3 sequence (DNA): TGCAGTGCTAGAGATGTAACGAGGGTAGCGGGAGACGAGCAGTACTTC. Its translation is CSARDVTRVAGDEQYF.